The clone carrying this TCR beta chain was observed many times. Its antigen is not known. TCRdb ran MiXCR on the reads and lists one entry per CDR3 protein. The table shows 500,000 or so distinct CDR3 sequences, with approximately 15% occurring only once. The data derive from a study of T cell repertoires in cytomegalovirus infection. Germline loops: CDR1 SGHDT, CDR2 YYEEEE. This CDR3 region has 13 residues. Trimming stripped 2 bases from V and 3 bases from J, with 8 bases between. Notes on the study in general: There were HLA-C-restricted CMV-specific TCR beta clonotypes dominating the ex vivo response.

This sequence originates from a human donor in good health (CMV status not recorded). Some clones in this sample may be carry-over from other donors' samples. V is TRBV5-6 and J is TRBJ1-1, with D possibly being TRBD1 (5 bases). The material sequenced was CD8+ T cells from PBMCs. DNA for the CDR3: TGTGCCAGCAGCTTAGTAGGGGACACTGAAGCTTTCTTT. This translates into CASSLVGDTEAFF.